Below, 24 T cell receptor beta chains from the same sample are listed, as sequenced in a study of OX40 agonist ivuxolimab in advanced cancers. Generated by immunoSEQ multiplex PCR, the TCRdb table keeps only in-frame clones and is missing some. The sample lists about 78,000 clones, 92% occurring once. Sequenced here: CD4+ or CD8+ T cells sorted from blood, sampled in a trial of the OX40 agonist ivuxolimab. These receptors were collected from an adult with an advanced solid tumor such as melanoma, head and neck, liver or kidney cancer.

This sequence joins TRBV5-6 and TRBJ2-7; 7 bases agree with TRBD1. Trimming removed 5 bases from V and 9 bases from J; junction bases left unmatched: 17. CDR3 length equals 15 residues. The germline V gene has CDR1 SGHDT and CDR2 YYEEEE. CDR3 sequence: CASSPRGLRSGGQYF. In DNA form, the CDR3 reads TGTGCCAGCAGTCCGAGGGGGCTACGTTCTGGTGGGCAGTACTTC.

The chain uses TRBV2 and TRBJ1-2; D is ambiguous. Germline CDR1 is SNHLY and CDR2 is FYNNEI. V lost 5 bases, J lost 4 bases, and 8 bases lay in between. The CDR3 totals 12 residues. CDR3 DNA: TGTGCCAGCAGTCGATGGTTCTATGGCTACACCTTC. It translates to CASSRWFYGYTF.

The J gene is TRBJ1-1, the V gene TRBV5-1, with D perhaps TRBD1 (5 bases). The CDR3 loop spans 13 amino acids. V was clipped by 3 bases and J by 2 bases, with 8 bases between them. CDR1 and CDR2 (germline): SGHRS, YFSETQ. The CDR3 DNA sequence: TGCGCCAGCAGCTCTCAGGGAAACACTGAAGCTTTCTTT. Its translation is CASSSQGNTEAFF.

The CDR3 here is CSVERGAEGYGYTF. In nucleotides, the CDR3 is TGCAGCGTTGAGCGGGGGGCAGAAGGCTATGGCTACACCTTC. This chain connects TRBV29-1 to TRBJ1-2; D perhaps matches TRBD1 (6 bases). Germline V lookup: CDR1 SQVTM, CDR2 ANQGSEA. This CDR3 contains 14 residues. With 3 bases removed from V and 4 bases from J, the gap between germline ends came to 15 bases. The full variable domain, with the rest looked up from reference TRBV29-1 and TRBJ1-2, is SAVISQKPSRDICQRGTSLTIQCQVDSQVTMMFWYRQQPGQSLTLIATANQGSEATYESGFVIDKFPISRPNLTFSTLTVSNMSPEDSSIYLCSVERGAEGYGYTFGSGTRLTVV.

This clone was recorded once. The rearrangement uses TRBV12-2 and TRBJ2-7; no check of the table's D call, TRBD1, against the DNA was made. TRBV12-2 is a recognized pseudogene. This CDR3 is 12 amino acids long. The CDR3 loop is CASRWTGNEQYF. The CDR3 coding sequence is TGTGCAAGTCGCTGGACAGGGAACGAGCAGTACTTC.

The V and J genes are TRBV11-2 and TRBJ2-7; D is possibly TRBD1 or TRBD2 (6 bases each). The length of the CDR3 is 15 residues. Germline values: CDR1 SGHAT, CDR2 FQNNGV. Trimming took 5 bases from V and 0 from J, leaving 14 bases between them. CDR3 coding DNA: TGTGCCAGCAGCGGGGGCGGGGTAAGCTCCTACGAGCAGTACTTC. This translates into CASSGGGVSSYEQYF.

This chain joins TRBV6-1 and TRBJ2-3; D not resolved. The CDR3 totals 15 residues. The V and J ends lost 3 bases and 4 bases respectively, with 14 bases between them. CDR1 is MNHNS and CDR2 is SASEGT in the germline V gene. The CDR3 DNA reads TGTGCCAGCAGTGAGGAGTTTGCCCCCCCAGATACGCAGTATTTT. This encodes CASSEEFAPPDTQYF.

The chain uses TRBV28 and TRBJ1-5, with a possible D match to TRBD1 (6 bases). The CDR3 extends over 15 amino acids. V was clipped by 7 bases and J by 0 bases, with 13 bases between them. Germline-derived CDR1 and CDR2 are MDHEN and SYDVKM. The CDR3 reads CASIGGGYSNQPQHF. The CDR3 region has the DNA TGTGCCAGCATAGGGGGGGGATATAGCAATCAGCCCCAGCATTTT.

As concerns this clone: The same CDR3 is also encoded by other DNA sequences in this sample. The chain recombines TRBV11-2 with TRBJ1-2, with 7 nucleotides matching TRBD1. CDR1 is SGHAT, CDR2 FQNNGV, per germline. The CDR3 length is 14 residues. V shed 1 base, J shed 5 bases, and the junction held 4 bases outside the gene matches. CDR3 sequence: CASSLGQGGYGYTF. CDR3 in DNA: TGTGCCAGCAGCTTAGGGCAGGGGGGGTATGGCTACACCTTC.

This rearrangement joins TRBV6-6 to TRBJ2-7, with 7 positions matching TRBD1. The junction had 4 bases not matched to a gene; V was cut back by 5 bases and J by 6 bases. The CDR3 runs to 12 residues. Germline values: CDR1 MNHNY, CDR2 SVGAGI (reference sequence). The chain's CDR3 is CASSRAGGEQYF. The CDR3 region has the DNA TGTGCCAGCAGTCGCGCAGGGGGCGAGCAGTACTTC.

The V gene is TRBV7-2, the J gene TRBJ2-7; 9 bases are shared with TRBD1. The V and J ends lost 4 bases and 4 bases, in that order; junction bases with no gene match: 8. This CDR3 contains 15 residues. From germline, CDR1 is SGHTA and CDR2 FQGNSA. The CDR3 DNA follows: TGTGCCAGCAGCTGGACAGGGGACGCCTTGTACGAGCAGTACTTC. Translated, it gives CASSWTGDALYEQYF.

The chain uses TRBV15 and TRBJ1-5; D uncertain. Trimming removed 6 bases from V and 2 bases from J, with 14 bases in between. CDR1 LNHNV and CDR2 YYDKDF come from the germline V gene (reference sequence). The CDR3 is 15 amino acids. For the CDR3, the DNA is TGTGCCACCAGTGCGGACCGCTGGGGCAATCAGCCCCAGCATTTT. This encodes CATSADRWGNQPQHF.

The chain links TRBV7-9 to TRBJ1-5; D is perhaps TRBD1 (5 bases). Per the germline V gene, CDR1 is SEHNR and CDR2 is FQNEAQ (reference sequence). The CDR3 covers 14 residues. V lost 5 bases to trimming and J lost 9 bases, with 17 bases between them. CDR3 residues: CASSPDSSWLPQHF. For the CDR3, the DNA is TGTGCCAGCAGCCCCGACAGTTCCTGGTTGCCCCAGCATTTT.

On this clone itself: The sample has other DNA sequences that encode this CDR3 too. The V gene is TRBV29-1, the J gene TRBJ2-7, with TRBD1 as a possible D gene (5 bases). The V gene lost 7 bases and the J gene lost 4 bases, with 14 bases spanning the gap. This CDR3 comprises 12 residues. Germline CDR1 reads SQVTM; CDR2 reads ANQGSEA. The CDR3 coding sequence is TGCAGCGCTAAGACAGTAAGTTACGAGCAGTACTTC. Translating gives CSAKTVSYEQYF.

The chain recombines TRBV9 with TRBJ1-3, with TRBD1 as a possible D gene (5 bases). V lost 0 bases and J lost 2, with 15 bases in between. Germline V gene sequence: CDR1 SGDLS, CDR2 YYNGEE. The CDR3 covers 17 residues. This chain's CDR3 is CASSVGDFRATGNTIYF. CDR3 nucleotides: TGTGCCAGCAGCGTAGGGGACTTTAGGGCTACTGGAAACACCATATATTTT.

The gene calls are TRBV18 and TRBJ1-3; perhaps TRBD1 as D (5 bases). Germline V gene data show CDR1 as KGHSH and CDR2 as LQKENI. This CDR3 contains 16 residues. The germline V and J ends were trimmed by 8 bases and 0 bases, with 17 bases remaining between them. CDR3 nucleotides: TGTGCCAGCACAACAGACAGTCAGCTCTCTGGAAACACCATATATTTT. Its translation is CASTTDSQLSGNTIYF.

With regard to this clone: No DNA is shown, since the ends of the CDR3 on it are uncertain; the CDR3 is the one TCRdb lists. The chain links TRBV11-3 to TRBJ2-7. The CDR3 comprises 16 residues, both ends counted. Germline V gene data show CDR1 as SGHNT and CDR2 as YENEEA. CDR3: CASSRTSSTSPYEQYF.

The rearrangement joins TRBV5-5 to TRBJ1-2; D uncertain. Per germline, CDR1 SGHKS and CDR2 YYEKEE (reference sequence). The CDR3 covers 16 residues. Deletions cut 0 bases from V and 0 bases from J, with 12 bases between. The CDR3 here is CASSLVSGLANYGYTF. Here the CDR3 DNA reads TGTGCCAGCAGCTTGGTGTCAGGTCTGGCTAACTATGGCTACACCTTC.

The V gene is TRBV6-4, the J gene TRBJ1-3; D gene unclear. The CDR3 runs to 13 residues. V shed 6 bases and J shed 4 bases, with 10 bases lying between them. Germline CDR1 MRHNA, CDR2 SNTAGT. For the CDR3, the DNA is TGTGCCAGCAGCTCATCACGGGGAAACACCATATATTTT. Amino acid sequence: CASSSSRGNTIYF.

V is TRBV2 and J is TRBJ2-1; 13 bases line up with TRBD2. Germline values: CDR1 SNHLY, CDR2 FYNNEI. J was trimmed by 8 bases and V by 6 bases; bases with no gene match: 4. This CDR3 has 14 residues. The CDR3 region has the DNA TGTGCCAGCAGAGGGACTAGCGGGATTTATGAGCAGTTCTTC. This gives the protein CASRGTSGIYEQFF. Full variable domain (remainder filled in from reference TRBV2 and TRBJ2-1): EPEVTQTPSHQVTQMGQEVILRCVPISNHLYFYWYRQILGQKVEFLVSFYNNEISEKSEIFDDQFSVERPDGSNFTLKIRSTKLEDSAMYFCASRGTSGIYEQFFGPGTRLTVL.

V is TRBV2 and J is TRBJ1-5; possibly TRBD1 for D (5 bases). The V gene's germline CDR1 is SNHLY and CDR2 FYNNEI. The CDR3 length is 15 residues. Trimming cost V 7 bases and J 2 bases, with 15 bases left between them. This CDR3 reads CASTSGAPGNQPQHF. The CDR3 region has the DNA TGTGCCAGCACGTCCGGGGCCCCGGGCAATCAGCCCCAGCATTTT.

DNA for the CDR3: TGTGCCACCCGGGACATACCGAACACCGGGGAGCTGTTTTTT. Protein product: CATRDIPNTGELFF. The rearrangement uses TRBV10-3 and TRBJ2-2, with D tentatively TRBD1 (6 bases). Germline lookup yields CDR1 ENHRY and CDR2 SYGVKD. The CDR3 has 14 residues. The germline V and J ends were trimmed by 10 bases and 0 bases, with 12 bases remaining between them.

This clone was counted a single time. This sequence joins TRBV6-1 and TRBJ1-1; perhaps TRBD1 as D (6 bases). V lost 5 bases and J 4 bases, leaving 14 bases between the germline ends. CDR3 length: 14 residues. From germline, CDR1 is MNHNS and CDR2 SASEGT. The chain's CDR3 is CASSTARGSTEAFF. The CDR3 region has the DNA TGTGCCAGCAGTACGGCCAGGGGCAGCACTGAAGCTTTCTTT.

CDR3 nucleotide sequence: TGCGCCAGCAGCTTAGGACAGGGGAATAATTCACCCCTCCACTTT. Protein: CASSLGQGNNSPLHF. V and J are TRBV5-1 and TRBJ1-6, with 9 bases lining up with TRBD1. Trimming cost V 2 bases and J 5 bases; bases outside gene matches: 2. CDR1 is SGHRS and CDR2 is YFSETQ in the germline V gene. CDR3 length: 15 amino acids.